This T cell receptor (beta chain) emerged from a study of metastatic and nonmetastatic thyroid tumors. Study as a whole: Patients with malignant and benign thyroid disease provided blood and tumor or nodule tissue, whose repertoires were compared.

This clone was seen ten or more times. Patients were all untreated before their thyroid surgery. As handled by the study authors: Clinicopathological groups supplied CDR3 differences that were used to build a distant-metastasis classifier for papillary thyroid cancer. TCRdb re-processed the PCR reads through MiXCR. The V and J calls were determined by TCRdb, not by the authors. The table has 24,000 or so clones, over 10% seen once. Germline CDR1 is DFQATT and CDR2 is SNEGSKA (reference sequence). The trim removed 3 bases at V and 4 bases at J, leaving 5 bases unmatched. The CDR3 extends over 14 amino acids.

The source is a female donor with papillary thyroid cancer or a benign thyroid nodule (not recorded which). Some clones in this sample may be carry-over from other donors' samples. Sequencing was performed on blood. The chain carries TRBV20-1 and TRBJ2-5; 10 bases are a match to TRBD1. The CDR3 DNA reads TGCAGTGCTAGTCCCGGGACAGGGGTAGAGACCCAGTACTTC. Its protein product is CSASPGTGVETQYF.